This passage covers 15 T cell receptor beta chains from one sample sequenced in a study of blood T cell dynamics during melanoma immunotherapy. The time point: pre-treatment baseline. Using immunoSEQ multiplex PCR, the repertoire was profiled, and TCRdb retains in-frame clones only, with some absent. The sample carries about 9,600 clones, 70% to 90% recorded once. The material sequenced was blood, taken from a patient treated with checkpoint blockade. The receptors originated from a human donor with melanoma.

This chain links TRBV9 with TRBJ2-1; D remains unclear. V lost 3 bases and J lost 0, with 1 base in between. Per the germline V gene, CDR1 is SGDLS and CDR2 is YYNGEE. This CDR3 is 12 amino acids long. CDR3 region: CASSDSYNEQFF. The CDR3 nucleotides are TGTGCCAGCAGCGACTCCTACAATGAGCAGTTCTTC.

V usage is TRBV4-2 and J usage is TRBJ2-1; TRBD2 matches 10 bases. This CDR3 region has 16 residues. Losses at the gene ends were 3 bases for V and 6 bases for J; bases not matched to a gene: 8. Germline loops: CDR1 LGHNA, CDR2 YNFKEQ. CDR3 in amino acids: CASSHQLAGRGNEQFF. Here the CDR3 DNA reads TGTGCCAGCAGCCACCAACTAGCGGGAAGGGGCAATGAGCAGTTCTTC.

In its sample, this clone was seen once. The CDR3 bases are TGTGCCAGCAGCTTAGGTTTCTACGAGCAGTACTTC. The encoded protein is CASSLGFYEQYF. J is TRBJ2-7 and V is TRBV7-2; the D is unclear. Germline CDR1 SGHTA, CDR2 FQGNSA. Trimming pared 1 base from V and 3 bases from J, leaving 4 bases between. The CDR3 is 12 amino acids.

CDR3 nucleotides: TGTGCCAGCAGCTCCCCGGCAGGGCGAGAGACCCAGTACTTC. It translates to CASSSPAGRETQYF. V is TRBV7-9 and J is TRBJ2-5, with D possibly being TRBD1 (5 bases). The CDR3 has 14 residues. V was clipped by 4 bases and J by 4 bases, with 13 bases between them. Germline V gives CDR1 SEHNR, CDR2 FQNEAQ (reference sequence).

This chain uses TRBV28 with TRBJ2-7; maybe TRBD1 (5 bases). V lost 4 bases to trimming and J lost 4 bases, with 20 bases between them. This CDR3 has 16 residues. CDR1 and CDR2 (germline): MDHEN, SYDVKM. CDR3 sequence reads: CASSYSDTGRRYEQYF. CDR3 nucleotides: TGTGCCAGCAGTTACTCGGACACGGGTCGACGGTACGAGCAGTACTTC.

This chain connects TRBV7-2 to TRBJ1-1, with a weak D call TRBD1 (6 bases). This CDR3 is built from 16 residues. Trimming shortened V by 1 base and J by 1 base, and 13 bases separated the two germline ends. The V gene's germline CDR1 is SGHTA and CDR2 FQGNSA. The CDR3 reads CASSLVGGGENTEAFF. The CDR3, as DNA: TGTGCCAGCAGCTTAGTTGGAGGGGGAGAGAACACTGAAGCTTTCTTT. The full variable domain, rest sourced from reference TRBV7-2 and TRBJ1-1, is GAGVSQSPSNKVTEKGKDVELRCDPISGHTALYWYRQSLGQGLEFLIYFQGNSAPDKSGLPSDRFSAERTGGSVSTLTIQRTQQEDSAVYLCASSLVGGGENTEAFFGQGTRLTVV.

The chain couples TRBV5-6 to TRBJ2-7, with 7 bases fitting TRBD2. J lost 7 bases, V lost 1 base, and 8 bases had no gene match. CDR1 SGHDT and CDR2 YYEEEE come from the germline V gene. The CDR3 is made up of 14 amino acids. The CDR3 DNA reads as TGTGCCAGCAGCTTGACTCCCTTGGGGGGGGAGCAGTACTTC. Translating gives CASSLTPLGGEQYF. Full variable domain (remainder filled in from reference TRBV5-6 and TRBJ2-7): DAGVTQSPTHLIKTRGQQVTLRCSPKSGHDTVSWYQQALGQGPQFIFQYYEEEERQRGNFPDRFSGHQFPNYSSELNVNALLLGDSALYLCASSLTPLGGEQYFGPGTRLTVT.

For the CDR3, the DNA is TGTGCCAGTAGTCGACTAGCGGGAGAGTACGAGCAGTACTTC. It yields the protein CASSRLAGEYEQYF. The chain is built from TRBV19 and TRBJ2-7, with TRBD2 matching 12 bases. V dropped 5 bases and J dropped 4; count of bases not matched to a gene: 3. Germline V lookup: CDR1 LNHDA, CDR2 SQIVND (reference sequence). This CDR3 has 14 amino acids. Full variable domain (rest looked up from reference TRBV19 and TRBJ2-7): DGGITQSPKYLFRKEGQNVTLSCEQNLNHDAMYWYRQDPGQGLRLIYYSQIVNDFQKGDIAEGYSVSREKKESFPLTVTSAQKNPTAFYLCASSRLAGEYEQYFGPGTRLTVT.

This clone was found once. V gene TRBV19 combines with J gene TRBJ2-7; a weak D match, TRBD1 (7 bases). With 5 bases removed from V and 0 bases from J, the gap between germline ends came to 11 bases. The germline gives CDR1 LNHDA, CDR2 SQIVND (reference sequence). The CDR3 loop spans 14 amino acids. CDR3 sequence: CASSGGTVSYEQYF. The CDR3 DNA follows: TGTGCCAGTAGTGGGGGGACAGTCTCCTACGAGCAGTACTTC.

V usage is TRBV7-2 and J usage is TRBJ2-5, with D perhaps TRBD2 (5 bases). TRBJ2-7 matches the DNA end more closely, so the J call is doubtful. This CDR3 is built from 13 residues. Germline assignment: CDR1 SGHTA and CDR2 FQGNSA. The CDR3: CASSFDGIYEQYF. The CDR3 coding sequence is TGTGCCAGCAGCTTTGACGGGATTTACGAGCAGTACTTC.

The chain is built from TRBV6-5 and TRBJ2-7, with 7 bases that match TRBD2. The CDR3 is 15 residues long. V was clipped by 6 bases and J by 4 bases; unmatched bases: 12. Germline assignment: CDR1 MNHEY and CDR2 SVGAGI. CDR3 sequence reads: CASSSGLGPLYEQYF. CDR3 bases: TGTGCCAGCAGCTCCGGACTAGGGCCCCTATACGAGCAGTACTTC.

The chain is built from TRBV7-2 and TRBJ2-1, with TRBD2 identical over 8 bases. CDR1 is SGHTA, CDR2 FQGNSA, per germline. V gave up 2 bases and J gave up 8 bases; unmatched junction bases: 8. This CDR3 has 15 amino acids. The CDR3 here is CASSLRSGGIDEQFF. DNA of the CDR3: TGTGCCAGCAGCTTAAGATCGGGAGGGATCGATGAGCAGTTCTTC. Combining the CDR3 with reference TRBV7-2 and TRBJ2-1 gives the whole variable domain GAGVSQSPSNKVTEKGKDVELRCDPISGHTALYWYRQSLGQGLEFLIYFQGNSAPDKSGLPSDRFSAERTGGSVSTLTIQRTQQEDSAVYLCASSLRSGGIDEQFFGPGTRLTVL.

The CDR3 coding sequence is TGTGCCAGCAGTCGAAGGGGACAGGGGGTCGGGGAGCTGTTTTTT. Protein sequence: CASSRRGQGVGELFF. The chain combines TRBV28 with TRBJ2-2, with 11 bases aligning to TRBD1. CDR3 length: 15 amino acids. V dropped 5 bases and J dropped 7; count of bases not matched to a gene: 6. From germline, CDR1 is MDHEN and CDR2 SYDVKM.

This rearrangement joins TRBV19 to TRBJ2-5; 9 bases fit TRBD2. The germline V gene encodes CDR1 LNHDA and CDR2 SQIVND (reference sequence). The trim removed 8 bases at V and 4 bases at J, leaving 11 bases unmatched. This CDR3 has 15 residues. CDR3 coding DNA: TGTGCCAGTGATAGCGGGAGCGCGGGGGGAGAGACCCAGTACTTC. This encodes CASDSGSAGGETQYF.

The chain employs TRBV28 and TRBJ2-1; the match to TRBD1 covers 7 bases. Looked up from germline, CDR1 is MDHEN and CDR2 is SYDVKM. Trimming at V came to 5 bases and at J to 7 bases, leaving 8 bases not matched to a gene. The CDR3 sequence is 14 residues long. CDR3 loop: CASSPTTGWNEQFF. The CDR3 nucleotides read TGTGCCAGCAGTCCCACGACAGGGTGGAATGAGCAGTTCTTC.